This TCR beta chain appears in the sequencing data of a study of blood T cells in healthy people across ages (dated by TCRdb to 2013 to 2016). Notes on the research overall: In model experiments, template switching captured about one uniquely barcoded TCR beta cDNA molecule for every two T cells. The study measured age-related changes in TCR beta repertoire diversity using deep sequencing normalized with unique cDNA molecular identifiers. Four age groups were formed from the donors: young (average approximately 15 years), middle-aged (just under 40), aged (under 70) and long-lived (around 82). To avoid experimental bias, donors of different ages were randomly spread across the sequencing lanes. Using the same blood draw, the study looked at two additional independent replicas of 1 million unique cDNA reads for two donors, one aged 18 to 30 and the other aged 80 or older. Here is what the overall study found, with its caveats: Total diversity estimates from one million sequenced T cells were considered lower bounds and underestimates. A strong correlation was found between observed TCR beta diversity and the percentage of naive T cells measured by flow cytometry. Compared with the aged group, the long-lived group had more naive CD4+ T cells, fewer expanded clones and increased TCR diversity, suggesting age selection. Because profiling used bulk unsorted PBMCs, naive and antigen-experienced compartments could not be compared conclusively. The CMV infection status of donors was not known, potentially confounding age-related changes in expanded clonotypes. Observed TCR beta diversity per million T cells fell roughly linearly with age, and a significant reduction was already apparent by age around 36.

Preparation of the library involved 5' RACE. Sequencing instrument: Illumina HiSeq 2500. A second about 7 to 11 cycle PCR used a sample-barcoded 5' primer and a J-beta primer mix. Each TCR beta cDNA molecule received a unique molecular identifier from a template-switch 5' adaptor carrying 12 random nucleotides. Each sample yielded at least 2.5 million CDR3-containing paired-end reads. First-strand cDNA synthesis was performed from all RNA using the Mint cDNA synthesis kit, with priming by a TRBC-specific oligonucleotide. All cDNA was treated with uracil-DNA glycosylase and then went through a first 18-cycle PCR with the universal primers M1SS and BC2_uni_R. For the original study's pipeline: Each sample was normalized by randomly selecting 1 million high-quality reads, each carrying a distinct molecular identifier. Instead of being binned into consensus sequences, reads that shared molecular identifiers were thrown out. MiTCR, with a Q25 quality threshold and the strictest error-elimination algorithm, was used for CDR3 identification, clonotype clustering and error correction. Lower-bound total TCR beta diversity was estimated with a nonparametric unseen species model using Euler transformation. TCRdb ran its own pipeline on the public reads, namely fastp trimming at Q25 and MiXCR clone calling, and kept in-frame beta chains. Rows with a matching CDR3 protein are joined into one entry that keeps the most common DNA and genes. None of the V and J calls come from the authors' own analysis; TCRdb made them. The sample table lists more than 650,000 distinct CDR3 sequences, 22% of them with a count of one. The ten largest account for 22% of the sample.

The donors were under 40 Caucasian individuals from Russia, aged roughly 6 to 100 years, who were systemically healthy. Each donor gave about 11 milliliters of peripheral blood, drawn into EDTA-treated Vacutainer tubes. PBMCs were isolated by Ficoll-Paque density-gradient centrifugation, with at least 7 million obtained per sample. Trizol reagent was used to extract total RNA from the PBMCs, yielding at least 6 micrograms per sample. For every donor, flow cytometry on a PBMC aliquot measured the percentage of naive CD45RAhigh/CD27high T cells. This clonotype has more than one count but fewer than ten. Its antigen is not yet known. No much larger clone is present one base from it, and per-base qualities are unavailable. The sample comprised blood. This TCR was sampled from an older man in good health.

The base sequence is TGCGCCGGGGGACAGAGGGGCCTTTCACCCCTCCACTTT. It is translated as CAGGQRGLSPLHF. The sequence links TRBV29-1 to TRBJ1-6; 7 middle bases align to TRBD1. CDR1 is given as SQVTM and CDR2 as ANQGSEA, both from the germline V gene. Inclusive of the bounding cysteine and phenylalanine, the CDR3 is 13 residues long. Only the CDR3 portion is preserved as DNA: 39 bases, with reading frame beginning at the first base.